This T cell receptor beta chain was recorded in a study of blood T cell repertoires in COVID-19. Study-wide background: Donors in the United States, Italy and Spain gave samples during acute or convalescent COVID-19. Sources were T cells, B-cell-depleted T cells, or PBMCs; the material itself was cDNA or gDNA.

The V gene lost 5 bases and the J gene lost 3 bases, with 10 bases spanning the gap. The CDR3 is 13 amino acids. Germline-derived CDR1 and CDR2 are LNHDA and SQIVND (reference sequence). Assay used: immunoSEQ multiplex PCR; TCRdb lists only in-frame clones, some missing. The data show 100,000 to 120,000 clones, with over 65% seen just once and around 3.5% held by the top ten. The chain has TRBV19 and TRBJ1-2; perhaps TRBD1 as D (5 bases). The sequence came from a woman of 80 years or more with acute or convalescent COVID-19. The sample consisted of peripheral blood. CDR3 bases: TGTGCCAGTAGTCAGGGCGGGGACTATGGCTACACCTTC. Translation gives CASSQGGDYGYTF.